Reported below is one T cell receptor beta chain. Its antigen is unknown. As for the donors, each was a healthy bone marrow donor. Both 60 Vbeta primers and 13 Jbeta primers went into the PCR. Clones were read by immunoSEQ multiplex PCR, and TCRdb kept only the in-frame ones, dropping some. The table records 200,000 to 250,000 clones, more than 65% of them present only once. The data belong to a study of cytomegalovirus exposure and HLA in healthy donors. Background on the study: HLA-typed donors were the source of about 85 million unique TCRs, which an early data release held.

This CDR3 has 15 amino acids. CDR1 SGDLS and CDR2 YYNGEE come from the germline V gene. V trimming: 3 bases; J trimming: 5 bases; junction bases outside the gene matches: 7. Findings of the study overall: Reports showed the classifier diagnosing cytomegalovirus status with high specificity and sensitivity.

What was sequenced was PBMCs. The sequence was obtained from a woman aged 30 to 39 in good health and CMV-seronegative. This chain connects TRBV9 to TRBJ2-1; 8 positions agree with TRBD2. The CDR3 spells CASSASGGWDNEQFF. CDR3 nucleotide sequence: TGTGCCAGCAGCGCGAGCGGGGGATGGGACAATGAGCAGTTCTTC.